Given below is one T cell receptor (beta chain) in context. Its antigen remains unknown. Genomic DNA constituted the template upon which TCR beta VDJ and CDR3 profiling was performed. TCRdb used MiXCR to reprocess the reads, holding one entry per CDR3 protein. The repertoire holds approximately 470,000 distinct CDR3 sequences, approximately 33% seen once, with less than 1% in the top ten. The data belong to a study of CD8+CD57+ T cells in acquired aplastic anemia. Study-level findings and limits: Between patients and controls, roughly 29 CD8+ CDR3 sequences were found in common. Between the patient and control groups, CD8+ Simpson's diversity did not differ significantly.

Germline V CDR1 and CDR2: DFQATT, SNEGSKA (reference sequence). Germline trimming cut 4 bases from V and 3 bases from J; bases unmatched to any gene: 3. The CDR3 spans 13 residues. Patients picked for sequencing had shown CD8+CD57+ cell expansion detected by flow cytometry. A severe acquired aplastic anemia diagnosis applied to all patients. No therapy was given to patients before blood sampling. The V and J genes are TRBV20-1 and TRBJ2-5; TRBD1 matches 9 bases. The sample consisted of sorted CD4+, CD8+, or CD8+CD57+ T cells (not recorded which) from PBMCs. This TCR was recovered from a human donor with aplastic anemia. The CDR3 DNA follows: TGCAGTGCTACGACAGGGGGAAAAGAGACCCAGTACTTC. Translating gives CSATTGGKETQYF.